This T cell receptor beta chain was recorded in a study of blood T cell repertoires in COVID-19. As originally analysed: Reference gene primer amplification gave estimated nucleated cell counts. Profiled with immunoSEQ multiplex PCR; TCRdb holds only in-frame clones, not every one. From that table come the V and J calls and clone size; the DNA was used to work out D and trimming. The sample yields over 400,000 clones, 75% to 90% seen once. Germline CDR1 SGHTA, CDR2 FQGNSA. V lost 7 bases and J 0 bases, leaving 25 bases between the germline ends. The CDR3 covers 19 residues. The specimen sequenced was peripheral blood. This clonotype was sampled from a young woman with active or convalescent COVID-19. The rearrangement joins TRBV7-2 to TRBJ2-4; perhaps TRBD2 as D (5 bases). The CDR3 spells CASNLLRAAGNLAKNIQYF. The CDR3 region has the DNA TGTGCCAGCAACCTACTCCGGGCAGCCGGGAATTTAGCCAAAAACATTCAGTACTTC.